A single sample gave rise to the 32 T cell receptor beta chains below, sequenced in a study of vaccination effects on CD4 cells after COVID-19. Here immunoSEQ multiplex PCR was the method, and the copy in TCRdb shows in-frame clones only, minus some. The table shows about 54,000 clones, with under 75% occurring only once. The ViraFEST assay expanded antigen-specific CD4+ T cells with viral peptide pools before sequencing. Following an approximately 11-day culture, CD4+ T cells were purified. Vaccine recipients had no previous SARS-CoV-2 infection; their nucleocapsid antibodies were negative. No antigen has been assigned to these receptors. The sample in question was CD4+ T cells from PBMCs cultured with SARS-CoV-2 spike peptides, obtained before COVID-19 vaccination. The receptors were gathered from a human donor who received a COVID-19 vaccine.

The chain has TRBV3-1 (or the pseudogene TRBV3-2) and TRBJ1-1; tentatively, D is TRBD1 (5 bases). V dropped 4 bases and J dropped 0 bases, with 15 bases sitting between them. Germline CDR1 is LGHDT and CDR2 is YNNKEL (reference sequence). The CDR3 is made up of 16 amino acids. CDR3: CASSLAGSRVNTEAFF. CDR3 sequence (DNA): TGTGCCAGCAGCCTTGCAGGGTCTCGGGTGAACACTGAAGCTTTCTTT.

This chain links TRBV25-1 with TRBJ1-1; 8 bases align to TRBD1. The CDR3 runs 16 residues. The germline gives CDR1 MGHDK, CDR2 SYGVNS. The V segment lost 3 bases and the J segment 1 base; nucleotides outside the gene matches: 7. The CDR3 spells CASSDSDRAKNTEAFF. CDR3 bases: TGTGCCAGCAGTGATTCGGACAGGGCCAAGAACACTGAAGCTTTCTTT.

This chain connects TRBV5-6 to TRBJ2-3; D may match TRBD1 or TRBD2 (6 bases each). The CDR3 spans 15 residues. V was clipped by 0 bases and J by 4 bases, with 12 bases between them. Germline V gives CDR1 SGHDT, CDR2 YYEEEE. As DNA, the CDR3 is TGTGCCAGCAGCTTGGCGTCGGGGGCAGCAGATACGCAGTATTTT. It translates to CASSLASGAADTQYF.

This clone has a single count. V gene TRBV5-4 combines with J gene TRBJ1-2, with D unresolved. This CDR3 comprises 14 residues. Trimming stripped 0 bases from V and 4 bases from J, with 10 bases between. Germline V gives CDR1 SGHNT, CDR2 YYREEE (reference sequence). In nucleotides, the CDR3 is TGTGCCAGCAGCTTGGATCCTCCGGGCTATGGCTACACCTTC. Translated, it gives CASSLDPPGYGYTF.

This sequence joins TRBV6-5 and TRBJ2-2; 7 nucleotides agree with TRBD1. V shed 6 bases and J 6 bases; nucleotides not matched to a gene: 10. Germline V gene data show CDR1 as MNHEY and CDR2 as SVGAGI. The CDR3 length is 15 residues. The CDR3 DNA sequence: TGTGCCAGCAGGACCTCGACAGGGTCGTCCGGGGAGCTGTTTTTT. Translation: CASRTSTGSSGELFF.

The chain carries TRBV6-5 and TRBJ1-2, with D maybe TRBD1 (6 bases). This CDR3 has 14 residues. Looked up from germline, CDR1 is MNHEY and CDR2 is SVGAGI. The V and J ends lost 4 bases and 5 bases respectively, with 14 bases between them. The CDR3 DNA reads TGTGCCAGCAGTTTGGGGGCAGGGGAATATGGCTACACCTTC. Translation: CASSLGAGEYGYTF.

V and J are TRBV10-3 and TRBJ1-1, with 7 bases that match TRBD1. The CDR3 runs to 14 residues. V trimming: 6 bases; J trimming: 5 bases; junction bases outside the gene matches: 9. CDR1 ENHRY and CDR2 SYGVKD come from the germline V gene. The CDR3 sequence: CAISSDRVGTEAFF. The CDR3 DNA is TGTGCCATCAGCTCTGACAGGGTAGGAACTGAAGCTTTCTTT.

This clone was recorded only once. This chain links TRBV5-4 with TRBJ2-5; TRBD2 might be the D (7 bases). The V end was cut by 4 bases, the J end by 2 bases, with 15 bases between. CDR1 is SGHNT, CDR2 YYREEE, per germline (reference sequence). The CDR3 is 15 amino acids. CDR3 region: CASSRGPAGQETQYF. The CDR3 DNA follows: TGTGCCAGCAGCCGGGGGCCAGCGGGACAAGAGACCCAGTACTTC.

There are a few counts of this clone. The V call is TRBV30, the J call TRBJ2-7; the D gene could be TRBD1 or TRBD2 (5 bases each). Looked up from germline, CDR1 is GTSNPN and CDR2 is SVGIG (reference sequence). The CDR3 consists of 10 residues. The CDR3 spells CSGHSYEQYF. The CDR3 bases are TGTAGCGGACATTCCTACGAGCAGTACTTC.

Worth noting for this clone: An end of the junction does not agree with germline; a read error may underlie this. V is TRBV30 and J is TRBJ2-7, with 7 positions matching TRBD2. Germline CDR1 reads GTSNPN; CDR2 reads SVGIG (reference sequence). The CDR3 covers 11 residues. The CDR3 DNA reads TGTGCCTGGTCGGTAGGGAGGGGCTTGGACTTC. Translating gives CAWSVGRGLDF.

This clone was detected only a few times. The chain has TRBV5-1 and TRBJ1-1; a weak D match, TRBD1 (6 bases). The CDR3 runs to 16 residues. Germline V gives CDR1 SGHRS, CDR2 YFSETQ. Between the trimmed V and J ends, which lost 0 bases and 6 bases, there was a span of 18 bases. The chain's CDR3 is CASSLDGGGVAAEAFF. The DNA of the CDR3 is TGCGCCAGCAGCTTGGATGGCGGGGGCGTAGCTGCTGAAGCTTTCTTT.

The chain links TRBV27 to TRBJ2-7; D call uncertain. The CDR3 contains 13 residues. V lost 10 bases to trimming and J lost 3 bases, with 16 bases between them. Germline V CDR1 and CDR2: MNHEY, SMNVEV (reference sequence). CDR3 protein: CATSSGLYYEQYF. Here the CDR3 DNA reads TGTGCCACCAGCTCCGGCTTATACTACGAGCAGTACTTC.

The gene calls are TRBV19 and TRBJ2-1, with D perhaps TRBD1 (5 bases). Germline CDR1 and CDR2: LNHDA and SQIVND (reference sequence). The germline V and J ends were trimmed by 2 bases and 4 bases, with 12 bases remaining between them. The CDR3 extends over 15 amino acids. CDR3 sequence: CASSIRQGRYNEQFF. The CDR3 nucleotides read TGTGCCAGTAGTATACGGCAGGGTAGGTACAATGAGCAGTTCTTC.

The V call is TRBV6-5, the J call TRBJ2-3, with a possible D match to TRBD1 (5 bases). Germline assignment: CDR1 MNHEY and CDR2 SVGAGI. With 6 bases removed from V and 0 bases from J, the gap between germline ends came to 7 bases. The CDR3 length is 13 residues. In DNA form, the CDR3 reads TGTGCCAGCAGGTCAGGGAGCACAGATACGCAGTATTTT. Translation gives CASRSGSTDTQYF.

This clone appeared a single time. This chain connects TRBV29-1 to TRBJ1-1, with 9 bases fitting TRBD1. Germline V gene lookup returns CDR1 SQVTM and CDR2 ANQGSEA. V shed 3 bases, J shed 0 bases, and the junction held 8 bases outside the gene matches. The CDR3 has 16 residues. The CDR3 DNA reads TGCAGCGTTGAGTCCGGGACAGGGCGTATGAACACTGAAGCTTTCTTT. Protein product: CSVESGTGRMNTEAFF.

This chain joins TRBV24-1 and TRBJ2-2, with no clear D. CDR1 is KGHDR, CDR2 SFDVKD, per germline. Trimming shortened V by 9 bases and J by 0 bases, and 10 bases separated the two germline ends. The CDR3 contains 14 residues. Written as DNA, the CDR3 is TGTGCCACCGGCCCCGGCCCGAACACCGGGGAGCTGTTTTTT. Amino acids: CATGPGPNTGELFF.

The table lists this clone with a few counts. The chain carries TRBV27 and TRBJ2-1; 7 bases line up with TRBD2. Unmatched junction bases numbered 13, after V lost 2 bases and J lost 9 bases. Germline values: CDR1 MNHEY, CDR2 SMNVEV (reference sequence). The CDR3 is made up of 16 amino acids. DNA for the CDR3: TGTGCCAGCAGTTTAGAACGGGACCCGGGGGGAAGTGAGCAGTTCTTC. It specifies CASSLERDPGGSEQFF.

The chain has TRBV6-2 or TRBV6-3 and TRBJ1-5; D gene unclear. The CDR3 is 15 residues long. V lost 0 bases and J 5 bases, leaving 11 bases between the germline ends. Germline values: CDR1 MNHEY, CDR2 SVGEGT. The CDR3 sequence is CASSYSTPGYQPQHF. The CDR3 nucleotides read TGTGCCAGCAGTTACTCAACTCCTGGCTATCAGCCCCAGCATTTT.

This clone was found a few times. CDR3 nucleotide sequence: TGTGCCAGTAGTGCCCGAGACAGGGGAAAACCCTACGAGCAGTACTTC. The encoded protein is CASSARDRGKPYEQYF. This rearrangement joins TRBV19 to TRBJ2-7; 8 positions agree with TRBD1. Germline CDR1 LNHDA, CDR2 SQIVND (reference sequence). This CDR3 is built from 16 residues. Trimming took 5 bases from V and 2 from J; bases not matched to a gene: 11.

This rearrangement joins TRBV6-5 to TRBJ1-5, with a weak D call TRBD1 (6 bases). CDR3 length: 14 residues. CDR1 is MNHEY and CDR2 is SVGAGI in the germline V gene. V was pared by 5 bases and J by 9 bases, with 17 bases between. The CDR3 DNA reads TGTGCCAGCAGTCCGGATGGGGGGCGCGGGCCCCAGCATTTT. It encodes CASSPDGGRGPQHF.

The chain is built from TRBV7-2 and TRBJ2-3, with 9 bases that match TRBD2. Trimming cost V 6 bases and J 4 bases; bases outside gene matches: 11. The germline gives CDR1 SGHTA, CDR2 FQGNSA. The CDR3 extends over 16 amino acids. CDR3 nucleotide sequence: TGTGCCAGCAGTGCAACTAGCGGGCCTCCGGCAGATACGCAGTATTTT. Protein sequence: CASSATSGPPADTQYF.

V and J are TRBV5-1 and TRBJ2-5; 11 nucleotides line up with TRBD2. The V and J ends lost 0 bases and 5 bases, in that order; junction bases with no gene match: 3. The CDR3 totals 15 residues. Germline assignment: CDR1 SGHRS and CDR2 YFSETQ. The CDR3: CASSLAASGGETQYF. In DNA, the CDR3 is TGCGCCAGCAGCTTGGCGGCTAGCGGGGGGGAGACCCAGTACTTC. Complete variable domain (other parts from reference TRBV5-1 and TRBJ2-5): KAGVTQTPRYLIKTRGQQVTLSCSPISGHRSVSWYQQTPGQGLQFLFEYFSETQRNKGNFPGRFSGRQFSNSRSEMNVSTLELGDSALYLCASSLAASGGETQYFGPGTRLLVL.

The rearrangement uses TRBV6-2 or TRBV6-3 and TRBJ1-2; 7 bases line up with TRBD1. CDR3 length: 16 amino acids. Germline trimming cut 5 bases from V and 0 bases from J; bases unmatched to any gene: 9. Germline assignment: CDR1 MNHEY and CDR2 SVGEGT. CDR3 sequence reads: CASSNRAGTANYGYTF. The CDR3 DNA is TGTGCCAGCAGTAACAGAGCCGGGACAGCTAACTATGGCTACACCTTC.

V and J are TRBV3-1 (or the pseudogene TRBV3-2) and TRBJ2-1; 8 positions agree with TRBD1. The CDR3 totals 17 residues. Looked up from germline, CDR1 is LGHDT and CDR2 is YNNKEL (reference sequence). J gave up 4 bases and V 1 base, and 9 bases lay outside the gene matches. The CDR3, as DNA: TGTGCCAGCAGCCAAGCCGGGACAGGCCTCGCATACAATGAGCAGTTCTTC. It specifies CASSQAGTGLAYNEQFF.

This rearrangement joins TRBV11-2 to TRBJ2-7, with TRBD2 matching 7 bases. The germline gives CDR1 SGHAT, CDR2 FQNNGV. This CDR3 comprises 15 residues. The junction had 8 bases not matched to a gene; V was cut back by 0 bases and J by 6 bases. CDR3 in DNA: TGTGCCAGCAGCTTAGATATCCGGGGGGTGGGCGAGCAGTACTTC. Its translation is CASSLDIRGVGEQYF. The entire variable domain, with the rest obtained from reference TRBV11-2 and TRBJ2-7, is as follows: EAGVAQSPRYKIIEKRQSVAFWCNPISGHATLYWYQQILGQGPKLLIQFQNNGVVDDSQLPKDRFSAERLKGVDSTLKIQPAKLEDSAVYLCASSLDIRGVGEQYFGPGTRLTVT.

This chain links TRBV5-4 with TRBJ1-1, with 11 bases identical to TRBD1. Trimming cost V 3 bases and J 5 bases; bases outside gene matches: 3. Per germline, CDR1 SGHNT and CDR2 YYREEE (reference sequence). The CDR3 has 14 residues. CDR3 sequence reads: CASSWGTGGTEAFF. The CDR3, as DNA: TGTGCCAGCAGCTGGGGGACAGGGGGTACTGAAGCTTTCTTT.

This clone has just a few counts. This chain uses TRBV12-3 or TRBV12-4 with TRBJ1-1; the D is unclear. The CDR3 covers 12 residues. Trimming took 7 bases from V and 5 from J, leaving 11 bases between them. CDR3 region: CASKAGATEAFF. CDR3 coding DNA: TGTGCCAGCAAGGCAGGCGCAACTGAAGCTTTCTTT.

The J gene is TRBJ1-5, the V gene TRBV13, with 7 bases lining up with TRBD1. The CDR3 runs to 16 residues. With V trimmed by 0 bases and J by 9 bases, 11 bases remained unmatched. CDR1 and CDR2 (germline): PRHDT, FYEKMQ (reference sequence). The CDR3 sequence: CASSLGGGRGQWPQHF. The CDR3 DNA sequence: TGTGCCAGCAGCTTAGGAGGGGGTAGGGGGCAATGGCCCCAGCATTTT.

The chain recombines TRBV20-1 with TRBJ1-6; D gene uncertain. The V and J ends lost 3 bases and 5 bases respectively, with 8 bases between them. Germline values: CDR1 DFQATT, CDR2 SNEGSKA (reference sequence). This CDR3 has 13 residues. CDR3 DNA sequence: TGCAGTGCTAGTAGGCAGGATAATTCACCCCTCCACTTT. Protein: CSASRQDNSPLHF.

This chain links TRBV28 with TRBJ2-7, with TRBD1 as a possible D gene (7 bases). Germline V CDR1 and CDR2: MDHEN, SYDVKM. This CDR3 has 16 amino acids. Trimming cost V 5 bases and J 5 bases, with 22 bases left between them. CDR3 sequence reads: CASSPPGGGSGHEQYF. The CDR3 DNA reads as TGTGCCAGCAGTCCCCCAGGAGGGGGCAGCGGCCACGAGCAGTACTTC.

The chain employs TRBV19 and TRBJ1-4, with D uncertain. The CDR3 contains 15 residues. V lost 7 bases and J lost 4, with 16 bases in between. Germline assignment: CDR1 LNHDA and CDR2 SQIVND (reference sequence). CDR3 nucleotide sequence: TGTGCCAGTACACCGACCTGGCAAGTTAATGAAAAACTGTTTTTT. Protein product: CASTPTWQVNEKLFF.

This clone was counted only a few times. This chain links TRBV9 with TRBJ1-6; D is ambiguous. V was pared by 5 bases and J by 10 bases, with 16 bases between. Germline V lookup: CDR1 SGDLS, CDR2 YYNGEE. The CDR3 has 14 residues. CDR3 amino acids: CASSASGGNSPLHF. CDR3 sequence (DNA): TGTGCCAGCAGTGCGTCAGGTGGTAACTCACCCCTCCACTTT. Variable domain in full (rest from reference TRBV9 and TRBJ1-6): DSGVTQTPKHLITATGQRVTLRCSPRSGDLSVYWYQQSLDQGLQFLIQYYNGEERAKGNILERFSAQQFPDLHSELNLSSLELGDSALYFCASSASGGNSPLHFGNGTRLTVT.